This record looks at one T cell receptor beta chain sequence and its context. Original handling: Counts of nucleated cells, estimated from reference gene primer amplification, were obtained. Here immunoSEQ multiplex PCR was the method, and the copy in TCRdb shows in-frame clones only, minus some. D and trimming were read from the DNA, whereas the V and J calls and clone size are those reported in that table. The sample shows 30,000 to 45,000 clones, over 80% of them seen only once. This sample is drawn from a study of blood T cell repertoires in COVID-19. Study-level background: Samples representing acute and convalescent COVID-19 were sourced from the United States, Italy and Spain. PBMCs, B-cell-depleted T cells, or T cells provided the cDNA or gDNA that made up the material.

The CDR3 loop spans 12 amino acids. V lost 3 bases and J 4 bases, leaving 7 bases between the germline ends. The germline CDR1 and CDR2 sequences are DFQATT and SNEGSKA (reference sequence). This chain links TRBV20-1 with TRBJ2-1; D call uncertain. The TCR comes from a human donor in a cohort sampled during active COVID-19. Material for sequencing was peripheral blood. CDR3: CSASSPYNEQFF. CDR3 sequence (DNA): TGCAGTGCTAGTAGCCCTTACAATGAGCAGTTCTTC.